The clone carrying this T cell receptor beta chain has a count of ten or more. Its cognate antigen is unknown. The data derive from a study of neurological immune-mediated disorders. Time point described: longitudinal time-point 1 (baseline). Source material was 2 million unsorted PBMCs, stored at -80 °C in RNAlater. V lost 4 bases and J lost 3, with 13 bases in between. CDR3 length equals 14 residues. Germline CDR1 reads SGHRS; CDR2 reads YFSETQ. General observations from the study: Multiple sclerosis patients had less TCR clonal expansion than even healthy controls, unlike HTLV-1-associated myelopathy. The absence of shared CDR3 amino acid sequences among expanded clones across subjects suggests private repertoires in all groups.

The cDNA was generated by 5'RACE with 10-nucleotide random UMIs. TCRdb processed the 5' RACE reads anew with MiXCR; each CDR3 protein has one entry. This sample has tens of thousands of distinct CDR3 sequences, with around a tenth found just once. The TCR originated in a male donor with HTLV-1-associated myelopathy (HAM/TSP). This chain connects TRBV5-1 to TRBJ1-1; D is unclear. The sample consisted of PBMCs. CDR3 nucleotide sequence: TGCGCCAGCAGCCCGAGGGCGGCCGACACTGAAGCTTTCTTT. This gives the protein CASSPRAADTEAFF. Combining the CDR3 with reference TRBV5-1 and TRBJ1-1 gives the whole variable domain KAGVTQTPRYLIKTRGQQVTLSCSPISGHRSVSWYQQTPGQGLQFLFEYFSETQRNKGNFPGRFSGRQFSNSRSEMNVSTLELGDSALYLCASSPRAADTEAFFGQGTRLTVV.